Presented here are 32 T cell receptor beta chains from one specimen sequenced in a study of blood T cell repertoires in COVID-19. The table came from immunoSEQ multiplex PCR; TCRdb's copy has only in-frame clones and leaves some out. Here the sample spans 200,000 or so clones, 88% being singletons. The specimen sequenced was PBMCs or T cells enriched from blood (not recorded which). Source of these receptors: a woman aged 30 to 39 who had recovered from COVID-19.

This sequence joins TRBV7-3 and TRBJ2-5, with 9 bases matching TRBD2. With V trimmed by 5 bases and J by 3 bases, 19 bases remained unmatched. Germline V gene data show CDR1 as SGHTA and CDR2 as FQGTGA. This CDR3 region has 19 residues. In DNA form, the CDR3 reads TGTGCCAGCAGCCTAAAGTATCCTGGCGGGGGGGCGACTAAAGAGACCCAGTACTTC. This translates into CASSLKYPGGGATKETQYF.

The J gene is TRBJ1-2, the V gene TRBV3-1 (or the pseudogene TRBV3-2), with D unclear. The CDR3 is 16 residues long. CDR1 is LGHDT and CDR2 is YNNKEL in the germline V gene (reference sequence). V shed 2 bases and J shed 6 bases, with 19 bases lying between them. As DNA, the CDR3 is TGTGCCAGCAGCCAATGGAACGATGGGGAGAGGGATGGCTACACCTTC. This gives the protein CASSQWNDGERDGYTF.

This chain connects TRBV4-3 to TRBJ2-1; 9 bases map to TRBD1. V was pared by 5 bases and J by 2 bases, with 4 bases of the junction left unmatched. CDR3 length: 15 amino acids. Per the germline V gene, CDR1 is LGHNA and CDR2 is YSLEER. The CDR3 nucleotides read TGCGCCAGCAGCGACCGGGACAGGGCCTACAATGAGCAGTTCTTC. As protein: CASSDRDRAYNEQFF.

The CDR3 protein is CASSSPGGAGANVLTF. Here the CDR3 DNA reads TGTGCCAGCAGTTCCCCAGGGGGCGCAGGGGCCAACGTCCTGACTTTC. The J gene is TRBJ2-6, the V gene TRBV27, with 8 positions matching TRBD1. J was trimmed by 4 bases and V by 4 bases; bases with no gene match: 6. This CDR3 spans 16 amino acids. Germline V gene lookup returns CDR1 MNHEY and CDR2 SMNVEV (reference sequence). The entire variable domain, with the rest obtained from reference TRBV27 and TRBJ2-6, is as follows: EAQVTQNPRYLITVTGKKLTVTCSQNMNHEYMSWYRQDPGLGLRQIYYSMNVEVTDKGDVPEGYKVSRKEKRNFPLILESPSPNQTSLYFCASSSPGGAGANVLTFGAGSRLTVL.

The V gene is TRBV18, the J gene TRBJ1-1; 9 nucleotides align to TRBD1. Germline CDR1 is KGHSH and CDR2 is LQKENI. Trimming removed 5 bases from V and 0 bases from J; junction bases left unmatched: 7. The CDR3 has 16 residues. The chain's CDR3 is CASSSGQGNMNTEAFF. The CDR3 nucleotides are TGTGCCAGCTCATCGGGACAGGGAAACATGAACACTGAAGCTTTCTTT.

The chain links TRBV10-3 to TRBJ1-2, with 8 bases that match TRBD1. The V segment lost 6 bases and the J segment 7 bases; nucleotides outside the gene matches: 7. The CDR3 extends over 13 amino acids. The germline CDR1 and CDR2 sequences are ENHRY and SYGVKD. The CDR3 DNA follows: TGTGCCATCAGAGGTGACAGGGGTACTGGCTACACCTTC. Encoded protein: CAIRGDRGTGYTF.

The CDR3 here is CASSLTGYGYTF. CDR3 nucleotides: TGTGCCAGCAGCTTAACAGGCTATGGCTACACCTTC. This chain links TRBV5-8 with TRBJ1-2; D is possibly TRBD1 (5 bases). Germline V gene data show CDR1 as SGHTS and CDR2 as YDEGEE. With 2 bases removed from V and 4 bases from J, the gap between germline ends came to 6 bases. This CDR3 has 12 amino acids.

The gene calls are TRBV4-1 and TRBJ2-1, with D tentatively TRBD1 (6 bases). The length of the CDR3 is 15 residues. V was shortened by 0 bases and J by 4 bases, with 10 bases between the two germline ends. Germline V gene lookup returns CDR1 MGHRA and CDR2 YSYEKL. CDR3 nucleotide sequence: TGCGCCAGCAGCCAAGAAACAGGGTGGTACAATGAGCAGTTCTTC. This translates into CASSQETGWYNEQFF.

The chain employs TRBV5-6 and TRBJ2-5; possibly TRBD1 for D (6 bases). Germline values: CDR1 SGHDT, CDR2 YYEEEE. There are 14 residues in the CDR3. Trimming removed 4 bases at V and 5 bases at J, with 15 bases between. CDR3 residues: CASSHIRGRETQYF. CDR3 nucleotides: TGTGCCAGCAGCCATATCAGGGGCCGGGAGACCCAGTACTTC.

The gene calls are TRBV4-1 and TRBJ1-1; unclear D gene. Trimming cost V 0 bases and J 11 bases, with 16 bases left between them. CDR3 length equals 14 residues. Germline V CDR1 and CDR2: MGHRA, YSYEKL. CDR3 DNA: TGCGCCAGCAGCCAAGAAGTGCCTACCTGGGAGGCTTTCTTT. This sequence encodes CASSQEVPTWEAFF.

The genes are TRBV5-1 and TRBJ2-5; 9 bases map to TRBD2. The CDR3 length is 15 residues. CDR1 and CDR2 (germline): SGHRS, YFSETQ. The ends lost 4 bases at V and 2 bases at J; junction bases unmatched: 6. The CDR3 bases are TGCGCCAGCAGCCCGACTAGCGGAGTTCAAGAGACCCAGTACTTC. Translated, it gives CASSPTSGVQETQYF.

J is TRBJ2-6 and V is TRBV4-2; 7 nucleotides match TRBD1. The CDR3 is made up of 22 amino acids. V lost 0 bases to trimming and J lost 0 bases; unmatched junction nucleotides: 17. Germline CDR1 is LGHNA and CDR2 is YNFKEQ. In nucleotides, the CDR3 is TGTGCCAGCAGCCAAGATCCTCCCCCAATCACAGGGGAAAGCTCTGGGGCCAACGTCCTGACTTTC. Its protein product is CASSQDPPPITGESSGANVLTF.

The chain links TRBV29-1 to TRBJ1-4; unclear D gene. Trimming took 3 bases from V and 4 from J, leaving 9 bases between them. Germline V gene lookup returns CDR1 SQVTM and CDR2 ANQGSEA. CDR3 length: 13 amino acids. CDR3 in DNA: TGCAGCGTTGAGGCAGGTGGTAATGAAAAACTGTTTTTT. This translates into CSVEAGGNEKLFF.

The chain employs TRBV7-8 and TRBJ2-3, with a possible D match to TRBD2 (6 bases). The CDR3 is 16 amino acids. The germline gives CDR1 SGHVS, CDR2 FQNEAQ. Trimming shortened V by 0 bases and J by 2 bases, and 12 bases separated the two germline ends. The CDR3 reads CASSLAEGSDTDTQYF. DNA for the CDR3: TGTGCCAGCAGCTTAGCGGAGGGGTCAGACACAGATACGCAGTATTTT.

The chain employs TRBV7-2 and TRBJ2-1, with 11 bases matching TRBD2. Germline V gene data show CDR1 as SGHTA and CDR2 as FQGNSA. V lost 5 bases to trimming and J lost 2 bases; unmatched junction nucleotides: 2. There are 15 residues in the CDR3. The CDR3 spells CASSELAGAYNEQFF. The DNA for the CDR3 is TGTGCCAGCAGCGAACTAGCGGGAGCCTACAATGAGCAGTTCTTC.

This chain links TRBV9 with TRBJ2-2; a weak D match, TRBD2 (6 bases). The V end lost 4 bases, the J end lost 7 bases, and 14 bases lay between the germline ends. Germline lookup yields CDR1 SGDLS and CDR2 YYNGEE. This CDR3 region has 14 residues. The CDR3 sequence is CASSPREVGGELFF. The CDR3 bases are TGTGCCAGCAGCCCCAGGGAGGTGGGCGGGGAGCTGTTTTTT.

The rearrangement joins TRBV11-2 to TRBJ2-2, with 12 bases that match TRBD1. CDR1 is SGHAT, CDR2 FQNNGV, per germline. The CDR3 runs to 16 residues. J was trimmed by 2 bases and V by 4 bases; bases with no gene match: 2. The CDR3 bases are TGTGCCAGCAGCTCTGGGACAGGGGGCAACACCGGGGAGCTGTTTTTT. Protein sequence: CASSSGTGGNTGELFF.

The CDR3 DNA follows: TGCAGCGGTGGACAGGTCAACAATGAGCAGTTCTTC. Translated: CSGGQVNNEQFF. J is TRBJ2-1 and V is TRBV29-1, with 7 positions matching TRBD1. Looked up from germline, CDR1 is SQVTM and CDR2 is ANQGSEA. Germline trimming cut 7 bases from V and 5 bases from J; bases unmatched to any gene: 5. This CDR3 is 12 amino acids long.

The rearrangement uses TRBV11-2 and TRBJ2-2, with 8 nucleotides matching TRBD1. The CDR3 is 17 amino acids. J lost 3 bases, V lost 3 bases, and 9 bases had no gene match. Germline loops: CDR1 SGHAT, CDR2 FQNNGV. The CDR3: CASSFGGTGLYTGELFF. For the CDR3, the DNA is TGTGCCAGCAGCTTCGGTGGGACAGGATTATACACCGGGGAGCTGTTTTTT.

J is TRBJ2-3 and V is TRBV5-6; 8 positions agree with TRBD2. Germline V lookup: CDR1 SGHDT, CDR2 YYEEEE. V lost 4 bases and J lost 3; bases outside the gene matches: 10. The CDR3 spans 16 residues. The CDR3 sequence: CASSLQAGDTTDTQYF. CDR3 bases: TGTGCCAGCAGCCTACAAGCGGGGGATACTACAGATACGCAGTATTTT.

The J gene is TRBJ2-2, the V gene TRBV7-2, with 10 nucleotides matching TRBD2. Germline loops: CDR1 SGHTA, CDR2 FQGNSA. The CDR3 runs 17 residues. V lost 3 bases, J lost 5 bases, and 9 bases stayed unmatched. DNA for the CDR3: TGTGCCAGCAGCTTTACCAGCGGGGGGGCTGGGACCGGGGAGCTGTTTTTT. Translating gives CASSFTSGGAGTGELFF. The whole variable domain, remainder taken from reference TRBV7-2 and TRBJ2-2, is GAGVSQSPSNKVTEKGKDVELRCDPISGHTALYWYRQSLGQGLEFLIYFQGNSAPDKSGLPSDRFSAERTGGSVSTLTIQRTQQEDSAVYLCASSFTSGGAGTGELFFGEGSRLTVL.

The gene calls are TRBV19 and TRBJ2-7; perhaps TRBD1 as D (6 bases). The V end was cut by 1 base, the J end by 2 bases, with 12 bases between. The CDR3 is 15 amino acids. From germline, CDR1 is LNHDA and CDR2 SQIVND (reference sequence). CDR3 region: CASSIGRTETYEQYF. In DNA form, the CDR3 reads TGTGCCAGTAGTATAGGGAGGACAGAGACCTACGAGCAGTACTTC.

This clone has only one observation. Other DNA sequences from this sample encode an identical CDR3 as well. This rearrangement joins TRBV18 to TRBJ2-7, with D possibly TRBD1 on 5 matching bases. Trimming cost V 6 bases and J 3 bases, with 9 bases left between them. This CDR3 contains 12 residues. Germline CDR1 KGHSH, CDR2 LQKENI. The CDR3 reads CASSPDSYEQYF. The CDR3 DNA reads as TGTGCCAGCTCCCCAGACAGCTACGAGCAGTACTTC.

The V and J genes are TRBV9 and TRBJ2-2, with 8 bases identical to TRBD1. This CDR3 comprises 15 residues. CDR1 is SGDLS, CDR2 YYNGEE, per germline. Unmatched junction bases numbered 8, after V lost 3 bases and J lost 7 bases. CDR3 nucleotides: TGTGCCAGCAGCGGCCAGGGGGCGCACGTCGGGGAGCTGTTTTTT. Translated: CASSGQGAHVGELFF.

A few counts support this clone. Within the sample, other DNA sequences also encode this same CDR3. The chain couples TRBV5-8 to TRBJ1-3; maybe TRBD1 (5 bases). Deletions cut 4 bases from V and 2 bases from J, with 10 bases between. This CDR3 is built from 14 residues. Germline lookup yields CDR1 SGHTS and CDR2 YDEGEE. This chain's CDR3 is CASSLGVTGNTIYF. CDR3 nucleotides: TGTGCCAGCAGCCTAGGGGTGACTGGAAACACCATATATTTT.

In DNA form, the CDR3 reads TGTGCCAGCAGTGAATCCAGGGGGCTCTTATGGGACACCATATATTTT. Translated, it gives CASSESRGLLWDTIYF. V is TRBV6-1 and J is TRBJ1-3, with 8 bases matching TRBD1. Looked up from germline, CDR1 is MNHNS and CDR2 is SASEGT. Trimming took 2 bases from V and 8 from J; bases not matched to a gene: 11. This CDR3 contains 16 residues.

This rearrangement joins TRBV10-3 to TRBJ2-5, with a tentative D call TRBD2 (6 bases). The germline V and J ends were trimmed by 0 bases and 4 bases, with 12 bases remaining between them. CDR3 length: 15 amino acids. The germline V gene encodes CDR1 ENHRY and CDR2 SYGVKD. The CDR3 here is CAISESTAGSETQYF. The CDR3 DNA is TGTGCCATCAGTGAGTCTACGGCGGGGTCAGAGACCCAGTACTTC.

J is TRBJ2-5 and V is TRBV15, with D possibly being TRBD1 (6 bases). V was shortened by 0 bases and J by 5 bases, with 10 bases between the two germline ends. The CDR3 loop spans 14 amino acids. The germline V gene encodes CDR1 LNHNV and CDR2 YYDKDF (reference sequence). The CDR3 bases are TGTGCCACCAGCAGAGATCCAGGGGATGAGACCCAGTACTTC. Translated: CATSRDPGDETQYF.

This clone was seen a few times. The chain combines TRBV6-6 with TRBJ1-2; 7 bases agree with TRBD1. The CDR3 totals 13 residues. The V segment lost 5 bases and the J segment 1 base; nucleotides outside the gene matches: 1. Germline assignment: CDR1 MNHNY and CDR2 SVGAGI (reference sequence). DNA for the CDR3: TGTGCCAGCAGTGGACAGGATAACTATGGCTACACCTTC. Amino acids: CASSGQDNYGYTF.

CDR3 loop: CASSETQNNSPLHF. In DNA, the CDR3 is TGTGCCAGCAGTGAAACACAGAATAATTCACCCCTCCACTTT. The chain carries TRBV2 and TRBJ1-6; no definite D call. The V gene lost 2 bases and the J gene lost 5 bases, with 7 bases spanning the gap. Per germline, CDR1 SNHLY and CDR2 FYNNEI. The CDR3 sequence is 14 residues long.

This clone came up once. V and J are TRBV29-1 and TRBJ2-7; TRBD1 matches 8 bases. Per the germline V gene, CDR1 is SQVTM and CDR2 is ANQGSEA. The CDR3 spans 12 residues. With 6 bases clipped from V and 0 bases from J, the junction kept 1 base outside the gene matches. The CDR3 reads CSVQGVSYEQYF. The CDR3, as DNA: TGCAGCGTACAGGGGGTCTCCTACGAGCAGTACTTC.

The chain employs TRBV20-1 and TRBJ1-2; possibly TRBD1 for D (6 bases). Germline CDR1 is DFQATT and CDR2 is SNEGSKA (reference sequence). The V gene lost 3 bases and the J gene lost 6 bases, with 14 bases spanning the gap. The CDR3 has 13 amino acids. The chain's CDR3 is CSASRGRGHGYTF. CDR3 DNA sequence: TGCAGTGCTAGTAGGGGCAGGGGACATGGCTACACCTTC.